This TCR beta chain originates from a study of CD8+ T cells in alopecia areata. It was cDNA, reverse transcribed from extracted RNA, that served as the sequencing template. Method: immunoSEQ multiplex PCR; TCRdb's copy keeps in-frame clones and lacks some. This sample has around 150,000 clones, with about two thirds found just once. Study-wide points: More clonal than normal scalp was lesional scalp, particularly alopecia totalis/universalis. Sharing of TCR sequences between patients (possibly for HLA-related reasons) was less clear than in mice.

The CDR3 loop spans 15 amino acids. This clone has more than one count but fewer than ten. As yet, its antigen is unknown. The chain is built from TRBV21-1 and TRBJ2-2; the D call of TRBD1 is as the table states it, not checked on the DNA. TRBV21-1 is listed as a pseudogene. The receptor was isolated from a human donor in good health. Material for sequencing was CD8+ T cells sorted from blood. The CDR3 spells CASRCWAALTGELFF. The CDR3 DNA sequence: TGTGCCAGCAGGTGCTGGGCAGCCCTCACCGGGGAGCTGTTTTTT.